Shown below are 5 T cell receptor beta chains from a single sample sequenced in a study of cytomegalovirus exposure and HLA in healthy donors. Here immunoSEQ multiplex PCR was the method, and the copy in TCRdb shows in-frame clones only, minus some. Altogether about 110,000 clones are present, nearly 97% being singletons, with the ten largest covering 0.67%. The sequenced material came from PBMCs. The receptor set was obtained from a woman between 18 and 29 years old in good health and CMV-seronegative.

This clone appeared once. In nucleotides, the CDR3 is TGCGCCAGCAGCCAAGACGGGGGTCCTAATTCACCCCTCCACTTT. Residues: CASSQDGGPNSPLHF. This rearrangement joins TRBV4-3 to TRBJ1-6; possibly TRBD1 for D (5 bases). V lost 0 bases and J 6 bases, leaving 9 bases between the germline ends. The CDR3 loop spans 15 amino acids. Germline CDR1 and CDR2: LGHNA and YSLEER.

The rearrangement uses TRBV9 and TRBJ2-3; TRBD2 agrees at 8 bases. The junction had 9 bases not matched to a gene; V was cut back by 4 bases and J by 2 bases. The CDR3 runs to 16 residues. The germline V gene encodes CDR1 SGDLS and CDR2 YYNGEE. In nucleotides, the CDR3 is TGTGCCAGCAGCCCAGAGAGGACTAGCTTCACAGATACGCAGTATTTT. Encoded protein: CASSPERTSFTDTQYF.

The V and J genes are TRBV11-2 and TRBJ1-1; 7 nucleotides line up with TRBD1. Germline CDR1 reads SGHAT; CDR2 reads FQNNGV. V was clipped by 7 bases and J by 5 bases; unmatched bases: 7. This CDR3 spans 13 amino acids. The CDR3, as DNA: TGTGCCAGCACGTCTTACAGGGGTACTGAAGCTTTCTTT. As protein: CASTSYRGTEAFF. Full variable domain (remainder filled in from reference TRBV11-2 and TRBJ1-1): EAGVAQSPRYKIIEKRQSVAFWCNPISGHATLYWYQQILGQGPKLLIQFQNNGVVDDSQLPKDRFSAERLKGVDSTLKIQPAKLEDSAVYLCASTSYRGTEAFFGQGTRLTVV.

V and J are TRBV6-4 and TRBJ2-3; 11 bases align to TRBD2. This CDR3 has 16 residues. Germline assignment: CDR1 MRHNA and CDR2 SNTAGT. The ends lost 0 bases at V and 2 bases at J; junction bases unmatched: 1. CDR3 loop: CASSDSSGGATDTQYF. The CDR3 bases are TGTGCCAGCAGTGACTCTAGCGGGGGGGCCACAGATACGCAGTATTTT.

This chain links TRBV9 with TRBJ1-1; D is ambiguous. This CDR3 is 14 amino acids long. V lost 0 bases, J lost 7 bases, and 13 bases lay in between. CDR1 and CDR2 (germline): SGDLS, YYNGEE. Here the CDR3 reads CASSVGPAGHEAFF. The CDR3, as DNA: TGTGCCAGCAGCGTAGGTCCCGCTGGCCATGAAGCTTTCTTT. The full variable domain, in which reference TRBV9 and TRBJ1-1 provide the parts outside the CDR3, is DSGVTQTPKHLITATGQRVTLRCSPRSGDLSVYWYQQSLDQGLQFLIQYYNGEERAKGNILERFSAQQFPDLHSELNLSSLELGDSALYFCASSVGPAGHEAFFGQGTRLTVV.